A single sample gave rise to the 2 T cell receptor beta chains below, sequenced in a study of T cells after yellow fever vaccination. Using its own MiXCR run on the 5' RACE reads, TCRdb lists one record per CDR3 protein. This table holds 50,000 or so distinct CDR3 sequences, less than 9% found once. The sequences come from CD8+ T cells sorted from PBMCs, collected around 16 days after the first yellow fever vaccination. Source of these receptors: a man aged 18 to 29 who received the YFV17D yellow fever vaccine.

In this sample, this clonotype turned up many times. CDR3 sequence reads: CASSLATSGGEQYV. The DNA of the CDR3 is TGTGCCAGCAGCTTAGCGACTAGCGGGGGGGAGCAGTACGTC. The chain uses TRBV7-2 and TRBJ2-7; 13 bases match TRBD2. Germline CDR1 is SGHTA and CDR2 is FQGNSA. V was pared by 0 bases and J by 7 bases, with 0 bases of the junction left unmatched. The CDR3 totals 14 residues.

The V call is TRBV20-1, the J call TRBJ2-5; D unclear. V shed 4 bases and J shed 1 base, with 22 bases lying between them. The CDR3 consists of 17 residues. The germline V gene encodes CDR1 DFQATT and CDR2 SNEGSKA (reference sequence). DNA of the CDR3: TGCAGTGCTAACCACCCCCTTGGTCTCCCATCCCAAGAGACCCAGTACTTC. Translated, it gives CSANHPLGLPSQETQYF.